This entry lists 16 T cell receptor beta chains sequenced from one sample in a study of OX40 agonist ivuxolimab in advanced cancers. The assay was immunoSEQ multiplex PCR, and TCRdb's table has in-frame clones only and misses some. The table includes about 86,000 clones, more than 80% detected once. This material consisted of CD4+ or CD8+ T cells sorted from blood, taken in a trial of the OX40 agonist ivuxolimab. All receptors derive from an adult with an advanced solid tumor such as melanoma, head and neck, liver or kidney cancer.

The chain employs TRBV4-2 and TRBJ2-5, with D perhaps TRBD2 (6 bases). Near its end, the DNA agrees better with TRBJ2-7, so the J call may be wrong. The germline V gene has CDR1 LGHNA and CDR2 YNFKEQ. The CDR3 length is 16 residues. The CDR3 coding sequence is TGTGCCAGCAGCCAAGACTATCCGGGAGTAAGCTACGAGCAGTACTTC. The encoded protein is CASSQDYPGVSYEQYF.

This clone has more than one count but fewer than ten. This chain joins TRBV13 and TRBJ1-2; D may be TRBD1 (6 bases). The V end lost 4 bases, the J end lost 3 bases, and 12 bases lay between the germline ends. Germline CDR1 PRHDT, CDR2 FYEKMQ (reference sequence). This CDR3 is 14 amino acids long. As DNA, the CDR3 is TGTGCCAGCAGCTCACGGACAGACTACTATGGCTACACCTTC. It codes for CASSSRTDYYGYTF.

This chain joins TRBV6-5 and TRBJ2-7, with a possible D match to TRBD1 (6 bases). The germline V and J ends were trimmed by 2 bases and 4 bases, with 12 bases remaining between them. CDR3 size: 14 residues. Looked up from germline, CDR1 is MNHEY and CDR2 is SVGAGI. The CDR3 reads CASSYSRGLYEQYF. The CDR3 bases are TGTGCCAGCAGTTACAGCAGGGGTCTTTACGAGCAGTACTTC.

J is TRBJ2-1 and V is TRBV10-1; TRBD2 is a possible D gene (6 bases). Trimming took off 0 bases at V and 3 bases at J, with 15 bases between the two ends. CDR1 is WNHNN, CDR2 SYGVQD, per germline (reference sequence). The CDR3 contains 17 residues. The CDR3 is CASSESGRESHYNEQFF. In DNA form, the CDR3 reads TGCGCCAGCAGTGAGTCGGGACGGGAGTCCCACTACAATGAGCAGTTCTTC.

In DNA form, the CDR3 reads TGTGCCACCAGCAGAGATACAGGGTCTAGCTTGCAGCCCCAGCATTTT. It encodes CATSRDTGSSLQPQHF. This chain joins TRBV15 and TRBJ1-5, with a weak D call TRBD1 (6 bases). Trimming pared 0 bases from V and 7 bases from J, leaving 16 bases between. The CDR3 is 16 residues long. Germline CDR1 reads LNHNV; CDR2 reads YYDKDF (reference sequence).

The chain has TRBV5-1 and TRBJ2-3; 8 positions match TRBD1. There are 16 residues in the CDR3. The V segment lost 4 bases and the J segment 5 bases; nucleotides outside the gene matches: 12. Germline V gene sequence: CDR1 SGHRS, CDR2 YFSETQ. In DNA form, the CDR3 reads TGCGCCAGCAGCGCATGGGGGCAGGGGGCAGGAGATACGCAGTATTTT. Translating it yields CASSAWGQGAGDTQYF.

V and J are TRBV30 and TRBJ2-7; TRBD1 matches 12 bases. CDR1 and CDR2 (germline): GTSNPN, SVGIG (reference sequence). The CDR3 sequence is 14 residues long. J gave up 5 bases and V 3 bases, and 5 bases lay outside the gene matches. In DNA form, the CDR3 reads TGTGCCTGGAGCGGGACAGGGGGCAGACACGAGCAGTACTTC. Residues: CAWSGTGGRHEQYF.

J is TRBJ1-1 and V is TRBV6-5; 11 nucleotides align to TRBD1. With V trimmed by 6 bases and J by 8 bases, 8 bases remained unmatched. CDR1 is MNHEY, CDR2 SVGAGI, per germline. This CDR3 contains 14 residues. The CDR3 sequence: CASRGGQGVREAFF. CDR3 bases: TGTGCCAGCAGGGGGGGACAGGGGGTGAGAGAAGCTTTCTTT.

This clone has only a few counts. The chain uses TRBV29-1 and TRBJ1-2; D is unclear. CDR3 length: 17 amino acids. The germline CDR1 and CDR2 sequences are SQVTM and ANQGSEA. Between the trimmed V and J ends, which lost 4 bases and 6 bases, there was a span of 27 bases. The CDR3 reads CSVAPTSGLRRANGYTF. CDR3 bases: TGCAGCGTTGCCCCGACGAGCGGGCTACGACGGGCGAATGGCTACACCTTC.

This chain joins TRBV6-5 and TRBJ1-1; no reliable D call. This CDR3 has 13 residues. The V gene's germline CDR1 is MNHEY and CDR2 SVGAGI. With 2 bases removed from V and 7 bases from J, the gap between germline ends came to 11 bases. The CDR3 DNA follows: TGTGCCAGCAGTTACCAGAGCCGGGGTGAAGCTTTCTTT. Translation: CASSYQSRGEAFF.

The chain links TRBV7-6 to TRBJ2-7; D uncertain. This CDR3 contains 13 residues. CDR1 and CDR2 (germline): SGHVS, FNYEAQ. Trimming pared 5 bases from V and 3 bases from J, leaving 11 bases between. The CDR3 spells CASSHGRNYEQYF. CDR3 coding DNA: TGTGCCAGCAGCCACGGACGGAACTACGAGCAGTACTTC.

The CDR3 loop reads CASSLARGAKNIQYF. The CDR3 DNA reads as TGTGCCAGCAGCTTAGCGAGGGGGGCCAAAAACATTCAGTACTTC. This chain links TRBV7-8 with TRBJ2-4, with D possibly TRBD1 on 6 matching bases. CDR1 SGHVS and CDR2 FQNEAQ come from the germline V gene. This CDR3 has 15 amino acids. V was cut by 0 bases and J by 1 base, with 7 bases left in between.

The V and J genes are TRBV27 and TRBJ2-7; 11 positions agree with TRBD2. The length of the CDR3 is 14 residues. V lost 6 bases and J lost 5; bases outside the gene matches: 6. The V gene's germline CDR1 is MNHEY and CDR2 SMNVEV (reference sequence). The CDR3 DNA reads TGTGCCAGCAGCCTTACTAGCGGGAGCAACGAGCAGTACTTC. Protein sequence: CASSLTSGSNEQYF.

The chain combines TRBV14 with TRBJ2-7, with D possibly matching TRBD2 (6 bases). Looked up from germline, CDR1 is SGHDN and CDR2 is FVKESK. This CDR3 comprises 12 residues. Trimming took 4 bases from V and 4 from J, leaving 8 bases between them. CDR3 nucleotides: TGTGCCAGCAGCCTAGGAGGGTACGAGCAGTACTTC. This encodes CASSLGGYEQYF.

This sequence joins TRBV9 and TRBJ1-2; D gene unclear. The CDR3 covers 12 residues. Germline-derived CDR1 and CDR2 are SGDLS and YYNGEE. V was pared by 5 bases and J by 8 bases, with 13 bases between. The CDR3 loop reads CASRGYAKGYTF. CDR3 in DNA: TGTGCCAGCAGAGGGTACGCGAAGGGCTACACCTTC.

The V and J genes are TRBV19 and TRBJ2-5, with 8 bases that match TRBD1. The J call may be in error: the DNA end matches TRBJ2-7 better. CDR1 LNHDA and CDR2 SQIVND come from the germline V gene (reference sequence). The CDR3 sequence is 13 residues long. CDR3: CASSIGQGYEQYF. CDR3 nucleotide sequence: TGTGCCAGTAGTATTGGACAGGGCTACGAGCAGTACTTC.